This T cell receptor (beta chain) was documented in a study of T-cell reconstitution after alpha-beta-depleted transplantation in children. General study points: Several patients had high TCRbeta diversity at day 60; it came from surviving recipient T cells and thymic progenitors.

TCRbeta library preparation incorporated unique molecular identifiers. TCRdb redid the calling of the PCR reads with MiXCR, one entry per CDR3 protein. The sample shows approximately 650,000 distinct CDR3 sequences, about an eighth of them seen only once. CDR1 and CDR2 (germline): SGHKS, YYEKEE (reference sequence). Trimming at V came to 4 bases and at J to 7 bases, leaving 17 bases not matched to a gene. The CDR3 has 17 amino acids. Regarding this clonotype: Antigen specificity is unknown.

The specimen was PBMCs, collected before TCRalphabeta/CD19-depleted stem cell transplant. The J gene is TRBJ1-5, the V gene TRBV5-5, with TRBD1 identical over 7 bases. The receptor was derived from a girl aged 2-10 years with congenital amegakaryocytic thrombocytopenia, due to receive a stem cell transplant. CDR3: CASSLGLDRAREQPQHF. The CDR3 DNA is TGTGCCAGCAGCCTGGGACTAGACAGGGCCAGGGAGCAGCCCCAGCATTTT.